A selection of T cell receptor beta chains follows, all from one sample in a study of blood T cell repertoires in COVID-19. Sequenced by immunoSEQ multiplex PCR; TCRdb stores in-frame clones only, minus some. Among more than 85,000 clones listed, roughly 88% were seen once. Sequenced: peripheral blood. The receptors shown here come from a woman aged 55-69 years with acute or convalescent COVID-19. The CDR3 runs from the conserved cysteine through the conserved F or W. D genes are given only for firm matches. Rows give clone size only sometimes, using once, few, many, or a class for an expanded clone.

v_call: TRBV5-1; d_call: NA; j_call: TRBJ2-3; clone_size: NA; cdr3_nt: TGCGCCAGCAGCTTCGAGGCAGATACGCAGTATTTT; cdr3_aa: CASSFEADTQYF
v_call: TRBV19; d_call: NA; j_call: TRBJ2-1; clone_size: NA; cdr3_nt: TGTGCCAGTAGGGTTAGCGGAATGGGGGACAATGAGCAGTTCTTC; cdr3_aa: CASRVSGMGDNEQFF
v_call: TRBV5-1; d_call: TRBD1; j_call: TRBJ2-5; clone_size: NA; cdr3_nt: TGCGCCAGCAGATCGTCTTCAGGGGGCCAAGAGACCCAGTACTTC; cdr3_aa: CASRSSSGGQETQYF
v_call: TRBV3-1/TRBV3-2; d_call: TRBD2; j_call: TRBJ2-5; clone_size: NA; cdr3_nt: TGTGCCAGCAGCCCCTCGCGGGAGGGCCTGAGGGAGACCCAGTACTTC; cdr3_aa: CASSPSREGLRETQYF
v_call: TRBV19; d_call: TRBD1; j_call: TRBJ1-2; clone_size: NA; cdr3_nt: TGTGCCAGTTACAAGACCTACGGACAGGACTATGGCTACACCTTC; cdr3_aa: CASYKTYGQDYGYTF
v_call: TRBV4-2; d_call: TRBD2; j_call: TRBJ2-2; clone_size: once; cdr3_nt: TGTGCCAGCAGCCAGGGGACTAGCGGGAGCTCCGGGGAGCTGTTTTTT; cdr3_aa: CASSQGTSGSSGELFF
v_call: TRBV6-5; d_call: TRBD1; j_call: TRBJ1-1; clone_size: NA; cdr3_nt: TGTGCCAGCTGTAGGGACAGGGTGGCAACTGAAGCTTTCTTT; cdr3_aa: CASCRDRVATEAFF
v_call: TRBV6-5; d_call: NA; j_call: TRBJ1-1; clone_size: NA; cdr3_nt: TGTGCCAGCAGTTACCTCGGGGGGGCCGGGGAAGCTTTCTTT; cdr3_aa: CASSYLGGAGEAFF
v_call: TRBV3-1/TRBV3-2; d_call: NA; j_call: TRBJ2-1; clone_size: NA; cdr3_nt: TGTGCCAGCAGCCACCTTGGACTAATCGGTCCCGGGGATGAGCAGTTCTTC; cdr3_aa: CASSHLGLIGPGDEQFF
v_call: TRBV4-2; d_call: NA; j_call: TRBJ2-3; clone_size: once; cdr3_nt: TGTGCCAGCAGCCAAGATGGTCCTGCGGATACGCAGTATTTT; cdr3_aa: CASSQDGPADTQYF
v_call: TRBV24-1; d_call: NA; j_call: TRBJ1-1; clone_size: NA; cdr3_nt: TGTGCCACCAGGAAACAGGGGAACACTGAAGCTTTCTTT; cdr3_aa: CATRKQGNTEAFF
v_call: TRBV10-3; d_call: TRBD1; j_call: TRBJ1-5; clone_size: once; cdr3_nt: TGTGCCTCCTCGGCCGGGCAGGGGGACCAGCCCCAGCATTTT; cdr3_aa: CASSAGQGDQPQHF
v_call: TRBV18; d_call: TRBD1; j_call: TRBJ2-2; clone_size: NA; cdr3_nt: TGTGCCAGCTCACCGAGGCAGGGGGATAGCACCGGGGAGCTGTTTTTT; cdr3_aa: CASSPRQGDSTGELFF
v_call: TRBV19; d_call: NA; j_call: TRBJ2-5; clone_size: few; cdr3_nt: TGTGCCAGTAGTAGGGCCCAGGGTGTTATGGAGACCCAGTACTTC; cdr3_aa: CASSRAQGVMETQYF
v_call: TRBV29-1; d_call: NA; j_call: TRBJ2-7; clone_size: NA; cdr3_nt: TGCAGCGCAGGGGATCGGTACGAGCAGTACTTC; cdr3_aa: CSAGDRYEQYF
v_call: TRBV2; d_call: NA; j_call: TRBJ2-1; clone_size: NA; cdr3_nt: TGTGCCAGCAGTGAAGCACAGCAGGGACTTTTTATTCTGGGGTACAATGAGCAGTTCTTC; cdr3_aa: CASSEAQQGLFILGYNEQFF
v_call: TRBV2; d_call: TRBD2; j_call: TRBJ2-7; clone_size: NA; cdr3_nt: TGTGCCAGCAGTCTCCGGGAGGACGAGCAGTACTTC; cdr3_aa: CASSLREDEQYF
v_call: TRBV3-1/TRBV3-2; d_call: NA; j_call: TRBJ1-2; clone_size: NA; cdr3_nt: TGTGCCAGCAGGGGCAGCCTTTATGGCTACACCTTC; cdr3_aa: CASRGSLYGYTF
v_call: TRBV7-6; d_call: TRBD1; j_call: TRBJ1-6; clone_size: NA; cdr3_nt: TGTGCCAGCGGGGAGACAGGGGGCACCTATAATTCACCCCTCCACTTT; cdr3_aa: CASGETGGTYNSPLHF
v_call: TRBV19; d_call: TRBD1; j_call: TRBJ1-1; clone_size: once; cdr3_nt: TGTGCCAGTAGTACCTGGACAGGGGACACTGAAGCTTTCTTT; cdr3_aa: CASSTWTGDTEAFF
v_call: TRBV7-9; d_call: TRBD2; j_call: TRBJ2-7; clone_size: few; cdr3_nt: TGTGCCAGCAGCAAAACCGGGACTAGCGGGTCGCTGACCTACGAGCAGTACTTC; cdr3_aa: CASSKTGTSGSLTYEQYF
v_call: TRBV3-1/TRBV3-2; d_call: TRBD1; j_call: TRBJ1-4; clone_size: NA; cdr3_nt: TGTGCCAGCAGCTATAGACAGGGGTCCCCTGAAAAACTGTTTTTT; cdr3_aa: CASSYRQGSPEKLFF
v_call: TRBV5-5; d_call: TRBD1; j_call: TRBJ2-3; clone_size: few; cdr3_nt: TGTGCCAGCAGCCTCAGACAGGGCGTAGATACGCAGTATTTT; cdr3_aa: CASSLRQGVDTQYF
v_call: TRBV6-5; d_call: TRBD2; j_call: TRBJ2-1; clone_size: NA; cdr3_nt: TGTGCCAGCAGCCCCGAGCGGGGCCTTTACAATGAGCAGTTCTTC; cdr3_aa: CASSPERGLYNEQFF
v_call: TRBV2; d_call: TRBD1; j_call: TRBJ1-5; clone_size: few; cdr3_nt: TGTGCCAGCAGCCTGGGACAGGGATTAAATCAGCCCCAGCATTTT; cdr3_aa: CASSLGQGLNQPQHF
v_call: TRBV5-8; d_call: NA; j_call: TRBJ2-3; clone_size: NA; cdr3_nt: TGTGCCAGCAGCTTGGAGGTAGGGGGTTCCGATACGCAGTATTTT; cdr3_aa: CASSLEVGGSDTQYF